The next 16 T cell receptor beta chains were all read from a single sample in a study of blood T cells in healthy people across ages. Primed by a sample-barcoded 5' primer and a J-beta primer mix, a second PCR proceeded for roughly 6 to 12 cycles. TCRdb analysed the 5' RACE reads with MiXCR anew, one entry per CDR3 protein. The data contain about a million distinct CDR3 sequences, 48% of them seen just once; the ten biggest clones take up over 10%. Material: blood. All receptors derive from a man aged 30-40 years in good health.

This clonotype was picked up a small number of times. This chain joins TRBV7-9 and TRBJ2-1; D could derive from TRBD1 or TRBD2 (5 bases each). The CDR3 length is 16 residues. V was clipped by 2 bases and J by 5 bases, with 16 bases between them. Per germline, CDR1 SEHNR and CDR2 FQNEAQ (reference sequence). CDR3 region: CASSLLGTDADNEQFF. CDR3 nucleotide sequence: TGTGCCAGCAGCTTACTCGGGACCGACGCAGACAATGAGCAGTTCTTC.

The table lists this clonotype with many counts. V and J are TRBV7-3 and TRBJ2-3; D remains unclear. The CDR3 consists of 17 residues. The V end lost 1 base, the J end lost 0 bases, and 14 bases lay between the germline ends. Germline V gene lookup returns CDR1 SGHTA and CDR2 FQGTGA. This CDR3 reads CASSLNPPVKSTDTQYF. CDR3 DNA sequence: TGTGCCAGCAGCTTAAACCCGCCAGTAAAAAGCACAGATACGCAGTATTTT.

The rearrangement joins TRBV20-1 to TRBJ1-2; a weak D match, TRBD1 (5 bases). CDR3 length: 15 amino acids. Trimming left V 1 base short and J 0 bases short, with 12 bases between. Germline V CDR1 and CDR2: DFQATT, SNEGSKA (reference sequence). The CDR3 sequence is CSARGQSHSNYGYTF. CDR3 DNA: TGCAGTGCTAGAGGACAGTCTCACTCTAACTATGGCTACACCTTC.

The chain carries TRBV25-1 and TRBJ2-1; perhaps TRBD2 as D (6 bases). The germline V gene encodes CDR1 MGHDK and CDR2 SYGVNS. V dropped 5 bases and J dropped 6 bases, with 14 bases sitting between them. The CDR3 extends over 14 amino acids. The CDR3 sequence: CASSRPGLFNEQFF. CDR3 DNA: TGTGCCAGCAGTCGTCCGGGACTGTTCAATGAGCAGTTCTTC.

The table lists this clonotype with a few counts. The CDR3 bases are TGTGCCAGCACCCCCAGGAACACCGGGGAGCTGTTTTTT. Residues: CASTPRNTGELFF. The gene calls are TRBV7-2 and TRBJ2-2; no clear D gene. Germline CDR1 and CDR2: SGHTA and FQGNSA. The CDR3 sequence is 13 residues long. The V and J ends lost 7 bases and 1 base respectively, with 7 bases between them.

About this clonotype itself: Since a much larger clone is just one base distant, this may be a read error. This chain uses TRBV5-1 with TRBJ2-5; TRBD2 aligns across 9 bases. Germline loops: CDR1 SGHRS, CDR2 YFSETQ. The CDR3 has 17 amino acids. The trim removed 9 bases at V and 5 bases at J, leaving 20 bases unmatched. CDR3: CANRPGLAALGWETQYF. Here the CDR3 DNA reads TGCGCCAACAGACCGGGACTAGCTGCTTTGGGATGGGAGACCCAGTACTTC.

The CDR3 coding sequence is TGTGCCAGCAGTCACCCGGCCTGGCAAAACATTCAGTACTTC. Translating it yields CASSHPAWQNIQYF. The rearrangement joins TRBV2 to TRBJ2-4; the D is unclear. The CDR3 length is 14 residues. V lost 5 bases and J 5 bases, leaving 13 bases between the germline ends. Germline V gives CDR1 SNHLY, CDR2 FYNNEI.

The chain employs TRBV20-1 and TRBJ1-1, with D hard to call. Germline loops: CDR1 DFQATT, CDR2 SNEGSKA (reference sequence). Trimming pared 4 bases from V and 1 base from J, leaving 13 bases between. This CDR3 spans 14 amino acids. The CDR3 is CSANPRRQNTEAFF. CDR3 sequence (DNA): TGCAGTGCTAACCCCAGACGACAGAACACTGAAGCTTTCTTT.

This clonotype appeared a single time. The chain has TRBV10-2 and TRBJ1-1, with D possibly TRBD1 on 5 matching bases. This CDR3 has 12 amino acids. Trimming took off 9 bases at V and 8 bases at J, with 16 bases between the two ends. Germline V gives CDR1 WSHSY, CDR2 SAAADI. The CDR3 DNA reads TGCGCCAGTGGGGCGGAGGTTAGGGAAGCTTTCTTT. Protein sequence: CASGAEVREAFF.

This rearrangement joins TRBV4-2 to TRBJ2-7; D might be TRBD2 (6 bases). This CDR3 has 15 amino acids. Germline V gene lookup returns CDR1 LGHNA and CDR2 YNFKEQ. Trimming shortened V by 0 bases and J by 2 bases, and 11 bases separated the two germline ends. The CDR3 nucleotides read TGTGCCAGCAGCCAAGAACAAGGGAGGCCCTACGAGCAGTACTTC. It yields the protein CASSQEQGRPYEQYF.

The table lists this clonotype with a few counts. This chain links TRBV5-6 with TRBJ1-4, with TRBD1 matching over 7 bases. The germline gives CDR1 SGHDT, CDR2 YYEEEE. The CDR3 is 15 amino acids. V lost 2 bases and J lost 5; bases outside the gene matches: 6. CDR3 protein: CASSFRQGANEKLFF. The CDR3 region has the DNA TGTGCCAGCAGCTTTAGACAGGGTGCGAATGAAAAACTGTTTTTT.

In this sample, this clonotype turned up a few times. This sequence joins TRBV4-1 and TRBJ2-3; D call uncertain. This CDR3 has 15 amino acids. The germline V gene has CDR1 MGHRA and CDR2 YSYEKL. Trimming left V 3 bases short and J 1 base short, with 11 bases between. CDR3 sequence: CASSHSMERTDTQYF. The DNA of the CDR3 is TGCGCCAGCAGCCACAGCATGGAGCGCACAGATACGCAGTATTTT.

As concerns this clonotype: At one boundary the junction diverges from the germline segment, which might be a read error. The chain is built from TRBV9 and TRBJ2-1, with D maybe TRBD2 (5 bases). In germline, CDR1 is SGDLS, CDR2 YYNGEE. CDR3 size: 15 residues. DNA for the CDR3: TGTGCCAGCAGCGCCTTGGACTCATCCTGCAATGAGCAGTTCTTC. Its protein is CASSALDSSCNEQFF.

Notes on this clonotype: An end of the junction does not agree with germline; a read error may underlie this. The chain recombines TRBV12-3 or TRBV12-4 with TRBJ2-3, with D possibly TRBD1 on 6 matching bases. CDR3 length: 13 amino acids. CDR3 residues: CASSLKGEDAQYF. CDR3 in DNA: TGTGCCAGCAGTTTAAAGGGGGAAGATGCGCAGTATTTT.

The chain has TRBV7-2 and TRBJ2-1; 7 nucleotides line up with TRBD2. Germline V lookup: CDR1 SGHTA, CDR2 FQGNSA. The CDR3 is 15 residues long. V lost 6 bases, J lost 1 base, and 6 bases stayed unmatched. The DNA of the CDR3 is TGTGCCAGCAGTCTAGCGGCGTTATCCTACAATGAGCAGTTCTTC. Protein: CASSLAALSYNEQFF.

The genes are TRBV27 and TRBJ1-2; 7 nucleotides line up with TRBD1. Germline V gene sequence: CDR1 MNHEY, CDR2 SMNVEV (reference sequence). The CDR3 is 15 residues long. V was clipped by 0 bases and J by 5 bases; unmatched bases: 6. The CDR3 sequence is CASSLSTGPRYGYTF. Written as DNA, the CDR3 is TGTGCCAGCAGTTTATCGACAGGGCCGAGATATGGCTACACCTTC.